These 5 T cell receptor beta chains were all obtained from the same sample, sequenced in a study of blood T cell repertoires in COVID-19. Profiling relied on immunoSEQ multiplex PCR, and the TCRdb table lists in-frame clones only, not all of them. The sample includes a few hundred thousand clones, roughly 91% of them seen just once. Sequenced material: PBMCs or T cells enriched from blood (not recorded which). The receptors derive from a young woman who had recovered from COVID-19.

The rearrangement links TRBV19 to TRBJ1-1, with D possibly being TRBD1 (6 bases). V was trimmed by 0 bases and J by 1 base, leaving 12 bases between them. The germline CDR1 and CDR2 sequences are LNHDA and SQIVND (reference sequence). The CDR3 runs to 16 residues. Written as DNA, the CDR3 is TGTGCCAGTAGTATAGATATGGCAGGGGCGAACACTGAAGCTTTCTTT. It encodes CASSIDMAGANTEAFF.

V is TRBV6-4 and J is TRBJ2-1; D may be TRBD1 (6 bases). The CDR3 covers 15 residues. The germline V and J ends were trimmed by 4 bases and 5 bases, with 15 bases remaining between them. From germline, CDR1 is MRHNA and CDR2 SNTAGT. In nucleotides, the CDR3 is TGTGCCAGCAGTGCTAGCCACAGGGTGCACAATGAGCAGTTCTTC. This encodes CASSASHRVHNEQFF.

The chain couples TRBV29-1 to TRBJ2-2; 8 positions agree with TRBD2. CDR1 SQVTM and CDR2 ANQGSEA come from the germline V gene. The CDR3 sequence is 18 residues long. V lost 1 base, J lost 0 bases, and 10 bases stayed unmatched. The CDR3 bases are TGCAGCGTTGAAGCCCTTCGGGTTAGCGGGGCGAACACCGGGGAGCTGTTTTTT. Amino acids: CSVEALRVSGANTGELFF.

This chain uses TRBV7-8 with TRBJ2-1; TRBD2 agrees at 10 bases. Germline CDR1 and CDR2: SGHVS and FQNEAQ. This CDR3 region has 13 residues. V shed 5 bases and J 12 bases; nucleotides not matched to a gene: 7. The CDR3 DNA sequence: TGTGCCAGCAGCCGAAGCGGGGGGGGTCGGCAGTTCTTC. It specifies CASSRSGGGRQFF. Full variable domain (outside the CDR3, taken from reference TRBV7-8 and TRBJ2-1): GAGVSQSPRYKVAKRGQDVALRCDPISGHVSLFWYQQALGQGPEFLTYFQNEAQLDKSGLPSDRFFAERPEGSVSTLKIQRTQQEDSAVYLCASSRSGGGRQFFGPGTRLTVL.

CDR3 in DNA: TGTGCCAGCAGGGGGACTAGCGGGGGCCCGATTAGCTCCTACAATGAGCAGTTCTTC. It translates to CASRGTSGGPISSYNEQFF. The rearrangement uses TRBV2 and TRBJ2-1; 14 bases agree with TRBD2. This CDR3 has 19 amino acids. The germline V gene encodes CDR1 SNHLY and CDR2 FYNNEI. V trimming: 6 bases; J trimming: 0 bases; junction bases outside the gene matches: 10.